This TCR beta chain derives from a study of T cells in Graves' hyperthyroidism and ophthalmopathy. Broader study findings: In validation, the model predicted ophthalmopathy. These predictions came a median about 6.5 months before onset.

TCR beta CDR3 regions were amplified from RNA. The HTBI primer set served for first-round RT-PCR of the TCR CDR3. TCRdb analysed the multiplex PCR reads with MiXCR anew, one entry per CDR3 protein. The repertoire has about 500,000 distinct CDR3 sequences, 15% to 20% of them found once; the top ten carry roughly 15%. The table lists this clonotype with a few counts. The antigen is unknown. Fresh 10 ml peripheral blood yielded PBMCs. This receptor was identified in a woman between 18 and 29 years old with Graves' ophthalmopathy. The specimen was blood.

CDR3 loop: CSALLSSGGVRGDTQYF. CDR3 coding DNA: TGCAGTGCCCTACTCTCTAGCGGGGGGGTTAGGGGAGATACGCAGTATTTT. V usage is TRBV20-1 and J usage is TRBJ2-3; 12 bases map to TRBD2. The germline CDR1 and CDR2 sequences are DFQATT and SNEGSKA (reference sequence). The CDR3 loop spans 17 amino acids. The J segment lost 5 bases and the V segment lost 6 bases, leaving 15 bases of the junction unmatched.